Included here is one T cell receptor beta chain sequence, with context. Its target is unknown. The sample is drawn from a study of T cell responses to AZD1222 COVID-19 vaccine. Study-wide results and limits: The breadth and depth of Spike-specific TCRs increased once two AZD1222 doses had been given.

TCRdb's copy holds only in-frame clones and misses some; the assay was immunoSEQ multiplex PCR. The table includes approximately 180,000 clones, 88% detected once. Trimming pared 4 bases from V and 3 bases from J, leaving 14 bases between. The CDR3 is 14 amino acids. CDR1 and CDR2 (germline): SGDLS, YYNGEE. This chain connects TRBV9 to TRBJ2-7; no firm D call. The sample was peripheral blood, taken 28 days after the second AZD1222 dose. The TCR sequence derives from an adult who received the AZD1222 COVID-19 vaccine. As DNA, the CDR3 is TGTGCCAGCAGCTTTAGTTTTTCAGGCTACGAGCAGTACTTC. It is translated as CASSFSFSGYEQYF. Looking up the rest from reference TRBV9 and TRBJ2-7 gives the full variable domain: DSGVTQTPKHLITATGQRVTLRCSPRSGDLSVYWYQQSLDQGLQFLIQYYNGEERAKGNILERFSAQQFPDLHSELNLSSLELGDSALYFCASSFSFSGYEQYFGPGTRLTVT.